Listed here is a single TCR beta chain. Method: immunoSEQ multiplex PCR; TCRdb's copy keeps in-frame clones and lacks some. The sample has 250,000 to 350,000 clones, 85% seen once. This sample is part of a study of blood T cell repertoires in COVID-19. Study-level background: Spain, Italy and the United States supplied samples that represented acute and convalescent COVID-19.

Germline lookup yields CDR1 SGHRS and CDR2 YFSETQ. V gave up 1 base and J gave up 7 bases, with 9 bases separating them. The CDR3 spans 14 residues. The sample taken for sequencing was PBMCs or T cells enriched from blood (not recorded which). This sequence joins TRBV5-1 and TRBJ1-6; no definite D call. The source of this sequence is a woman in her forties or fifties who had recovered from COVID-19. The CDR3 loop is CASSLTVNNSPLHF. CDR3 coding DNA: TGCGCCAGCAGCTTGACAGTGAACAATTCACCCCTCCACTTT.